This T cell receptor (beta chain) emerged from a study of blood T cell repertoires in COVID-19. Study summary: Donors in the United States, Italy and Spain gave samples during acute or convalescent COVID-19. PBMCs, B-cell-depleted T cells, or T cells were the source of the cDNA or gDNA that made up the material.

Germline CDR1 is MGHRA and CDR2 is YSYEKL. The CDR3 extends over 18 amino acids. Trimming pared 0 bases from V and 0 bases from J, leaving 15 bases between. In the authors' workflow: Reference gene primers were amplified, and this amplification served to estimate nucleated cell counts. TCRdb's table, derived via immunoSEQ multiplex PCR, lists solely in-frame clones and lacks some. V, J and clone size were drawn from that table, and D and trimming were deduced from the DNA. Among around 97,000 clones, approximately 84% were seen once, and the ten largest hold 8.5% to 12%. Sequences were obtained from peripheral blood. The rearrangement joins TRBV4-1 to TRBJ2-1; TRBD2 might be the D (5 bases). The TCR sequence derives from a man between 65 and 85 years old with acute or convalescent COVID-19. CDR3 in amino acids: CASSQEPGVLGSYNEQFF. The CDR3 nucleotides are TGCGCCAGCAGCCAAGAGCCCGGGGTATTGGGCTCCTACAATGAGCAGTTCTTC.